The clone carrying this T cell receptor beta chain has only a few counts. Original processing methods: The authors estimated nucleated cell counts from reference gene primer amplification. Produced via immunoSEQ multiplex PCR; TCRdb's table is partial and in-frame only. The DNA gave D and trimming, while V, J and clone size come from that table. The data show 150,000 or so clones, about 85% seen once. This record belongs to a study of blood T cell repertoires in COVID-19. Study at large: The United States, Italy and Spain provided the acute and convalescent COVID-19 samples. PBMCs, B-cell-depleted T cells, or T cells provided the cDNA or gDNA that made up the material.

Trimming stripped 3 bases from V and 7 bases from J, with 15 bases between. Germline values: CDR1 SEHNR, CDR2 FQNEAQ (reference sequence). The CDR3 has 14 residues. This sequence originates from a man in his sixties with COVID-19, enrolled during active disease. The sequenced material came from peripheral blood. J is TRBJ1-2 and V is TRBV7-9, with D possibly TRBD1 on 6 matching bases. The chain's CDR3 is CASSFAGESSGYTF. The CDR3 DNA is TGTGCCAGCAGCTTTGCAGGGGAGTCAAGTGGCTACACCTTC.